Listed here are 27 T cell receptor beta chains from one sample, sequenced in a study of cytomegalovirus exposure and HLA in healthy donors. Vbeta (60) and Jbeta (13) primers were used in the PCR. Assay: immunoSEQ multiplex PCR; the TCRdb copy retains only in-frame clones and omits some. The sample holds about 120,000 clones, 63% seen once. The sample consisted of PBMCs. These receptors originate from a man aged 35 to 55 in good health and CMV-seropositive.

The chain combines TRBV28 with TRBJ2-3, with D possibly being TRBD1 (6 bases). V lost 2 bases and J 4 bases, leaving 13 bases between the germline ends. The CDR3 spans 15 residues. Germline-derived CDR1 and CDR2 are MDHEN and SYDVKM. As DNA, the CDR3 is TGTGCCAGCAGTTTAGGGCAGGGGTTCGCAGATACGCAGTATTTT. Translating it yields CASSLGQGFADTQYF.

The V call is TRBV25-1, the J call TRBJ2-7, with 11 bases lining up with TRBD1. V gave up 11 bases and J gave up 2 bases; unmatched junction bases: 2. CDR1 MGHDK and CDR2 SYGVNS come from the germline V gene. This CDR3 region has 12 residues. CDR3 region: CASGQGAYEQYF. CDR3 nucleotides: TGTGCCTCGGGACAGGGGGCCTACGAGCAGTACTTC.

This clone was seen just once. The rearrangement links TRBV7-9 to TRBJ2-4, with 8 bases matching TRBD2. The ends lost 1 base at V and 4 bases at J; junction bases unmatched: 6. Germline CDR1 is SEHNR and CDR2 is FQNEAQ (reference sequence). The CDR3 length is 16 residues. CDR3 DNA sequence: TGTGCCAGCAGCTTAGTGGGCGGCGGGAGGAAAAACATTCAGTACTTC. As protein: CASSLVGGGRKNIQYF.

The rearrangement links TRBV5-8 to TRBJ2-5, with D unresolved. This CDR3 region has 12 residues. Germline V lookup: CDR1 SGHTS, CDR2 YDEGEE. V shed 0 bases and J shed 5 bases, with 5 bases lying between them. The CDR3 DNA reads as TGTGCCAGCAGCTTGGCGCGGGAGACCCAGTACTTC. It translates to CASSLARETQYF.

The chain recombines TRBV29-1 with TRBJ2-5, with 7 bases identical to TRBD1. With 1 base clipped from V and 4 bases from J, the junction kept 12 bases outside the gene matches. Germline V gives CDR1 SQVTM, CDR2 ANQGSEA. CDR3 length: 16 residues. The CDR3 DNA is TGCAGCGTTGAAGTTCGACAGGGCACCCCTGGAGAGACCCAGTACTTC. Residues: CSVEVRQGTPGETQYF.

This sequence joins TRBV18 and TRBJ1-4; 7 bases match TRBD1. Germline loops: CDR1 KGHSH, CDR2 LQKENI. J lost 8 bases, V lost 3 bases, and 6 bases had no gene match. CDR3 size: 14 residues. The CDR3 here is CASSPRQGTEKLFF. The CDR3 region has the DNA TGTGCCAGCTCACCTCGACAGGGAACGGAAAAACTGTTTTTT.

The V and J genes are TRBV19 and TRBJ1-1; D gene uncertain. Looked up from germline, CDR1 is LNHDA and CDR2 is SQIVND (reference sequence). CDR3 size: 14 residues. Between the trimmed V and J ends, which lost 0 bases and 5 bases, there was a span of 10 bases. CDR3 in amino acids: CASSIEVSRTEAFF. DNA for the CDR3: TGTGCCAGTAGTATAGAGGTTAGTAGAACTGAAGCTTTCTTT. The full variable domain, rest sourced from reference TRBV19 and TRBJ1-1, is DGGITQSPKYLFRKEGQNVTLSCEQNLNHDAMYWYRQDPGQGLRLIYYSQIVNDFQKGDIAEGYSVSREKKESFPLTVTSAQKNPTAFYLCASSIEVSRTEAFFGQGTRLTVV.

The V and J genes are TRBV2 and TRBJ2-5, with 11 bases identical to TRBD2. The CDR3 length is 15 residues. Losses at the gene ends were 6 bases for V and 7 bases for J; bases not matched to a gene: 10. CDR1 and CDR2 from the germline V gene are SNHLY and FYNNEI. CDR3 sequence reads: CASRTLAGAPWTQYF. The DNA for the CDR3 is TGTGCCAGCAGGACACTAGCGGGGGCCCCATGGACCCAGTACTTC.

The CDR3 here is CASRTHLGGPPYNQPQHF. CDR3 bases: TGCGCCAGCCGTACTCACTTGGGGGGGCCGCCCTACAATCAGCCCCAGCATTTT. This chain uses TRBV10-1 with TRBJ1-5; perhaps TRBD1 as D (6 bases). Per the germline V gene, CDR1 is WNHNN and CDR2 is SYGVQD (reference sequence). Trimming took 8 bases from V and 3 from J, leaving 26 bases between them. This CDR3 is 18 amino acids long.

This chain connects TRBV29-1 to TRBJ1-3; 9 nucleotides match TRBD1. The CDR3 has 15 residues. CDR1 is SQVTM and CDR2 is ANQGSEA in the germline V gene. V lost 7 bases, J lost 4 bases, and 11 bases stayed unmatched. The CDR3 here is CSALHTGGEGNTIYF. The CDR3 DNA is TGCAGCGCCTTACATACAGGGGGCGAAGGAAACACCATATATTTT.

CDR3 residues: CASTGALGQPQHF. The CDR3 nucleotides are TGTGCCTCTACAGGGGCACTTGGTCAGCCCCAGCATTTT. V and J are TRBV6-1 and TRBJ1-5, with TRBD1 matching 7 bases. CDR3 length: 13 amino acids. Germline V gene lookup returns CDR1 MNHNS and CDR2 SASEGT. V gave up 11 bases and J gave up 6 bases; unmatched junction bases: 10.

Notes on this clone: The identical CDR3 is also encoded by other nucleotide sequences in the sample. This rearrangement joins TRBV9 to TRBJ2-2; no reliable D call. Trimming removed 5 bases from V and 0 bases from J, with 8 bases in between. Germline CDR1 and CDR2: SGDLS and YYNGEE. This CDR3 contains 14 residues. DNA for the CDR3: TGTGCCAGCAGGCTATATTCGAACACCGGGGAGCTGTTTTTT. Translation: CASRLYSNTGELFF.

The chain joins TRBV5-8 to TRBJ2-2; no reliable D call. Between the trimmed V and J ends, which lost 2 bases and 4 bases, there was a span of 15 bases. CDR1 SGHTS and CDR2 YDEGEE come from the germline V gene. The CDR3 runs to 16 residues. The CDR3 sequence: CASSFFGASGTGELFF. In nucleotides, the CDR3 is TGTGCCAGCAGCTTTTTTGGAGCCTCGGGCACCGGGGAGCTGTTTTTT. The variable domain in full, completed from reference TRBV5-8 and TRBJ2-2, reads EAGVTQSPTHLIKTRGQQATLRCSPISGHTSVYWYQQALGLGLQFLLWYDEGEERNRGNFPPRFSGRQFPNYSSELNVNALELEDSALYLCASSFFGASGTGELFFGEGSRLTVL.

The gene calls are TRBV28 and TRBJ1-2, with TRBD1 matching over 7 bases. The length of the CDR3 is 14 residues. The V gene end was trimmed by 2 bases and the J gene end by 4 bases; junction bases not matched to a gene: 4. Germline CDR1 MDHEN, CDR2 SYDVKM. CDR3 amino acids: CASSLPGQAYGYTF. CDR3 in DNA: TGTGCCAGCAGTTTACCAGGACAGGCCTATGGCTACACCTTC.

The chain joins TRBV2 to TRBJ2-2; 7 bases fit TRBD1. V was clipped by 4 bases and J by 0 bases; unmatched bases: 2. Germline V gene lookup returns CDR1 SNHLY and CDR2 FYNNEI. The CDR3 is made up of 15 amino acids. The CDR3 protein is CASSGDSTNTGELFF. CDR3 nucleotides: TGTGCCAGCAGTGGGGACAGTACGAACACCGGGGAGCTGTTTTTT.

The chain links TRBV7-3 to TRBJ2-3, with TRBD1 matching 9 bases. The CDR3 loop spans 17 amino acids. After removal of 1 base from V and 6 bases from J, the junction contained 11 bases not matched to a gene. Per the germline V gene, CDR1 is SGHTA and CDR2 is FQGTGA. The CDR3 DNA is TGTGCCAGCAGCTTAATGGGGGGACAGGGAATCGGGGATACGCAGTATTTT. Translation: CASSLMGGQGIGDTQYF.

The chain is built from TRBV6-1 and TRBJ2-6, with 7 bases that match TRBD1. The CDR3 runs 20 residues. Trimming removed 1 base from V and 0 bases from J; junction bases left unmatched: 12. Germline CDR1 is MNHNS and CDR2 is SASEGT. Written as DNA, the CDR3 is TGTGCCAGCAGTGAAGGTTGGGGTAGACAGGGTATCTCTGGGGCCAACGTCCTGACTTTC. It translates to CASSEGWGRQGISGANVLTF.

This clone was detected only a few times. This chain uses TRBV2 with TRBJ1-6; D unresolved. The CDR3 totals 13 residues. In germline, CDR1 is SNHLY, CDR2 FYNNEI. Deletions cut 7 bases from V and 10 bases from J, with 14 bases between. CDR3 region: CASNGMGESPLHF. CDR3 in DNA: TGTGCCAGCAACGGGATGGGTGAGTCACCCCTCCACTTT.

This clone was picked up one time. This sequence joins TRBV28 and TRBJ1-2, with TRBD1 as a possible D gene (6 bases). Germline loops: CDR1 MDHEN, CDR2 SYDVKM. The CDR3 sequence is 13 residues long. Trimming took off 4 bases at V and 6 bases at J, with 12 bases between the two ends. CDR3 protein: CASSYGQYNGYTF. In DNA form, the CDR3 reads TGTGCCAGCAGTTACGGACAGTACAATGGCTACACCTTC.

V and J are TRBV7-6 and TRBJ2-1, with 9 positions matching TRBD2. The CDR3 length is 12 residues. With V trimmed by 5 bases and J by 8 bases, 1 base remained unmatched. Germline V gene sequence: CDR1 SGHVS, CDR2 FNYEAQ. The CDR3 DNA sequence: TGTGCCAGCAGCCAGCGGGAGGATGAGCAGTTCTTC. Its protein is CASSQREDEQFF.

The chain joins TRBV2 to TRBJ1-1, with 7 bases identical to TRBD1. CDR3 length equals 13 residues. CDR1 and CDR2 from the germline V gene are SNHLY and FYNNEI. With V trimmed by 7 bases and J by 1 base, 3 bases remained unmatched. CDR3 in amino acids: CASKGQPNTEAFF. The CDR3 nucleotides are TGTGCCAGCAAGGGACAGCCGAACACTGAAGCTTTCTTT.

In this sample, this clone turned up a few times. The V gene is TRBV6-5, the J gene TRBJ1-6; 7 nucleotides agree with TRBD1. With 2 bases clipped from V and 6 bases from J, the junction kept 1 base outside the gene matches. This CDR3 spans 14 amino acids. CDR1 MNHEY and CDR2 SVGAGI come from the germline V gene. CDR3: CASSYRGPNSPLHF. In DNA, the CDR3 is TGTGCCAGCAGTTACAGGGGGCCTAATTCACCCCTCCACTTT.

The rearrangement joins TRBV18 to TRBJ2-1; 9 nucleotides line up with TRBD1. The V gene's germline CDR1 is KGHSH and CDR2 LQKENI. Unmatched junction bases numbered 4, after V lost 2 bases and J lost 5 bases. This CDR3 comprises 15 residues. CDR3 sequence (DNA): TGTGCCAGCTCACCATACAGGGGGCCAAACAATGAGCAGTTCTTC. It encodes CASSPYRGPNNEQFF.

V and J are TRBV9 and TRBJ1-5; 8 positions agree with TRBD1. Germline V CDR1 and CDR2: SGDLS, YYNGEE. CDR3 length equals 15 residues. Germline trimming cut 3 bases from V and 5 bases from J; bases unmatched to any gene: 7. CDR3: CASSGGQGADQPQHF. The CDR3 nucleotides read TGTGCCAGCAGCGGCGGACAGGGAGCAGATCAGCCCCAGCATTTT.

The chain couples TRBV18 to TRBJ2-1; 7 nucleotides agree with TRBD1. Germline assignment: CDR1 KGHSH and CDR2 LQKENI. V lost 2 bases to trimming and J lost 7 bases; unmatched junction nucleotides: 11. The CDR3 loop spans 16 amino acids. The CDR3 sequence is CASSPFDRVVGNEQFF. In nucleotides, the CDR3 is TGTGCCAGCTCACCATTCGACAGGGTGGTTGGGAATGAGCAGTTCTTC.

The rearrangement joins TRBV7-9 to TRBJ2-5; TRBD2 is a possible D gene (6 bases). Germline V lookup: CDR1 SEHNR, CDR2 FQNEAQ (reference sequence). V was pared by 3 bases and J by 5 bases, with 13 bases between. The length of the CDR3 is 14 residues. CDR3 loop: CASSLGGMRETQYF. For the CDR3, the DNA is TGTGCCAGCAGCTTGGGCGGGATGAGGGAGACCCAGTACTTC.

V is TRBV19 and J is TRBJ2-4, with D maybe TRBD1 (5 bases). CDR3 size: 14 residues. The V gene's germline CDR1 is LNHDA and CDR2 SQIVND (reference sequence). Trimming cost V 3 bases and J 6 bases, with 12 bases left between them. The CDR3 coding sequence is TGTGCCAGTAGTATCGGCAGGGCTGGAAACATTCAGTACTTC. Translated, it gives CASSIGRAGNIQYF.